This T cell receptor (beta chain) was recorded in a study of OX40 agonist ivuxolimab in advanced cancers. This table comes from immunoSEQ multiplex PCR, and its TCRdb copy is limited to in-frame clones, with some not included. The sample lists under 95,000 clones, 87% seen once, with about 1.3% in the top ten. Germline-derived CDR1 and CDR2 are SGHAT and FQNNGV. Trimming took 4 bases from V and 8 from J, leaving 14 bases between them. CDR3 length: 13 amino acids. The source of this sequence is an adult with an advanced solid tumor such as melanoma, head and neck, liver or kidney cancer. The starting material was CD4+ or CD8+ T cells sorted from blood, obtained in a trial of the OX40 agonist ivuxolimab. The V gene is TRBV11-2, the J gene TRBJ1-1; unclear D gene. CDR3 in amino acids: CASSSPPRREAFF. The CDR3 DNA reads as TGTGCCAGCAGCTCACCGCCCCGGAGGGAAGCTTTCTTT.